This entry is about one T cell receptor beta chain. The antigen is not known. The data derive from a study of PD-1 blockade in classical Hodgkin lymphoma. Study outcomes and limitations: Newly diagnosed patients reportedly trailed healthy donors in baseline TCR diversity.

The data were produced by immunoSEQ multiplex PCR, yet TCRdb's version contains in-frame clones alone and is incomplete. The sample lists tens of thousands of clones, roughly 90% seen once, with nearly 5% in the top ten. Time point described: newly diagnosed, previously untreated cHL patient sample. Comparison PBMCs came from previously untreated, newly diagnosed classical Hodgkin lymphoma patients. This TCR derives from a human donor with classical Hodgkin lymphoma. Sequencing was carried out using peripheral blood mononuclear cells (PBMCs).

The CDR3: CASTGGQGAGKLFF. CDR3 DNA sequence: TGTGCCAGCACCGGGGGACAGGGGGCGGGTAAACTGTTTTTT. V is TRBV28 and J is TRBJ1-4; TRBD1 agrees at 12 bases. Trimming removed 7 bases from V and 11 bases from J; junction bases left unmatched: 8. The V gene's germline CDR1 is MDHEN and CDR2 SYDVKM. This CDR3 is built from 14 residues.